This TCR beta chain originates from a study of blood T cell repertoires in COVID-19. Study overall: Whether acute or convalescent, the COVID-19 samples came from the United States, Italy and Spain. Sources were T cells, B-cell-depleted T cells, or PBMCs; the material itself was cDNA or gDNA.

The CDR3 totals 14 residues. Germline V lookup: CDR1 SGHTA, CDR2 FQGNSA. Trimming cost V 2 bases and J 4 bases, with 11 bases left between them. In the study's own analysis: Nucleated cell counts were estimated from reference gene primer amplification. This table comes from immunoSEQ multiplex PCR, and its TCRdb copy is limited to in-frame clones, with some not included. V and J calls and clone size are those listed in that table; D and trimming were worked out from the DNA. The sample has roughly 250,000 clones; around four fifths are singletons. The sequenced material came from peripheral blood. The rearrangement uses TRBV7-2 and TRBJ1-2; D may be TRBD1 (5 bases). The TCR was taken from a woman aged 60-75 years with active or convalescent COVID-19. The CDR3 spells CASSLSLQGYGYTF. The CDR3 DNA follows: TGTGCCAGCAGCTTATCCCTCCAGGGCTATGGCTACACCTTC. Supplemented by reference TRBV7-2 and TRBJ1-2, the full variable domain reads GAGVSQSPSNKVTEKGKDVELRCDPISGHTALYWYRQSLGQGLEFLIYFQGNSAPDKSGLPSDRFSAERTGGSVSTLTIQRTQQEDSAVYLCASSLSLQGYGYTFGSGTRLTVV.